This T cell receptor (beta chain) was sequenced for a study of OX40 agonist ivuxolimab in advanced cancers. For the wider study: Ivuxolimab was a fully human IgG2 agonistic monoclonal antibody targeting the costimulatory receptor OX40 (CD134). Three dose-escalation patients achieved partial responses, one with hepatocellular carcinoma and two with cutaneous melanoma. The point of sequencing TCRbeta in the periphery was to test whether ivuxolimab changed TCR sequence diversity and drove clonal T-cell expansion. The paper describes the monotherapy dose-escalation part (N = 52 patients) of the phase I trial of ivuxolimab. Of the approximately 50 patients in dose escalation, about 20 had hepatocellular carcinoma, roughly 15 had melanoma, 9 had renal cell carcinoma and 9 had head and neck cancer. Prior anti-PD-1, anti-PD-L1 or anti-CTLA-4 therapy was permitted, and less than 45% of dose-escalation patients had received checkpoint inhibitors. A male proportion of about 79% and a mean age of approximately 62 years, ranging from roughly 23 to 85, were recorded for the dose-escalation cohort. Intravenous ivuxolimab was administered to patients every 2 weeks at six dose levels: 0.01, 0.1, 0.3, 1.5, 3 and 10 mg/kg. The paper's findings and limits, for the study overall: At doses of 0.1 to 3.0 mg/kg, clonal expansion of both CD4+ and CD8+ T cells in blood was seen between baseline and week 6. In the 0.1-3.0 mg/kg groups, partial responders were among the patients with the lowest normalized peripheral clonal expansion, particularly in CD8+ T cells. After ivuxolimab, CD8+ T cells had more expanded clones than CD4+ T cells on average. The antigen specificity of the peripheral T cells that underwent clonal expansion was not determined. Low levels of normalized T-cell clonal expansion were also seen in some patients who did not respond.

Based on the germline V gene (reference sequence), the CDR1 and CDR2 sequences are SGHNT and YYREEE. V is shortened by 3 bases, J by 4 bases, and the region joining them spans 20 bases. Including cysteine and phenylalanine, the CDR3 has 16 amino acids. Of the read, only the CDR3 DNA is kept; its 48 bases are in frame from base 1. Concerning this clone itself: No antigen is known for it. No base-level quality is on record; no much larger clone is a single base apart.

Patients with autoimmune disease history or receiving systemic immunosuppression were excluded from the trial. Peripheral blood for TCR sequencing was collected from all dose cohorts at baseline, on cycle 4 day 1, and on cycle 7 day 1. The samples were drawn from a first-in-human, open-label, multicenter phase I dose-escalation trial of ivuxolimab. Adults with locally advanced or metastatic melanoma, renal cell, hepatocellular, or head and neck squamous cell carcinoma were enrolled in the trial. Before TCR sequencing, CD4+ T cells and CD8+ T cells from peripheral blood were sorted into separate populations. Genomic DNA was isolated from the sorted cells so that the TCRbeta CDR3 region could be sequenced. The immunoSEQ Assay was used for sequencing of TCRbeta CDR3 regions. TCRdb stores this immuneACCESS table with in-frame sequences only. Part of the clones is absent; in the studies checked, under half of the shortfall reflects unresolved V genes, and no reason is known for the rest. The sample yields 60,000 or so clones; roughly 85% were counted once. The ten top clones hold more than 0.8% of the sample.

The TCR was taken from an adult with an advanced solid tumor such as melanoma, head and neck, liver or kidney cancer. The chain joins TRBV5-4 to TRBJ2-7; TRBD1 is a weak D gene call, 6 bases matching. Sequences were derived from CD4+ or CD8+ T cells sorted from blood, sampled in a trial of the OX40 agonist ivuxolimab. Read as DNA, the sequence is TGTGCCAGCAGCTCCAACGGACAGCTACGGAGGTACGAGCAGTACTTC. It translates to CASSSNGQLRRYEQYF.